Below are 20 T cell receptor beta chains sequenced from a single sample in a study of T cell responses to AZD1222 COVID-19 vaccine. Libraries were prepared by immunoSEQ multiplex PCR; TCRdb keeps only in-frame clonotypes and omits some of them. The sample lists tens of thousands of clones, about four fifths occurring once. Sample: peripheral blood, taken on day 0 of AZD1222 vaccination. These receptors originate from an adult in good health.

The rearrangement joins TRBV12-5 to TRBJ1-5, with a tentative D call TRBD1 (5 bases). The CDR3 runs to 19 residues. Germline loops: CDR1 LGHNT, CDR2 FRNRAP. The V gene lost 5 bases and the J gene lost 0 bases, with 23 bases spanning the gap. In nucleotides, the CDR3 is TGTGCTAGTGGTCTACTCCACTCCGGTGGGGGTCTTAGCAATCAGCCCCAGCATTTT. This sequence encodes CASGLLHSGGGLSNQPQHF.

The chain links TRBV11-2 to TRBJ2-5; D is perhaps TRBD1 (5 bases). The CDR3 contains 13 residues. Per the germline V gene, CDR1 is SGHAT and CDR2 is FQNNGV. Trimming took off 6 bases at V and 4 bases at J, with 12 bases between the two ends. The CDR3: CASRTAGRETQYF. DNA for the CDR3: TGTGCCAGCAGAACCGCAGGGCGAGAGACCCAGTACTTC.

This chain connects TRBV7-3 to TRBJ2-5, with 7 bases aligning to TRBD2. From germline, CDR1 is SGHTA and CDR2 FQGTGA. V gave up 2 bases and J gave up 2 bases; unmatched junction bases: 5. The CDR3 covers 15 residues. The chain's CDR3 is CASSLGLGGQETQYF. In DNA, the CDR3 is TGTGCCAGCAGCTTAGGCCTGGGGGGGCAAGAGACCCAGTACTTC.

The V gene is TRBV20-1, the J gene TRBJ2-3; no definite D call. Per the germline V gene, CDR1 is DFQATT and CDR2 is SNEGSKA (reference sequence). CDR3 length: 11 residues. Deletions cut 4 bases from V and 3 bases from J, with 5 bases between. The CDR3 reads CSAIYTDTQYF. As DNA, the CDR3 is TGCAGTGCTATCTATACAGATACGCAGTATTTT.

This clone has just one count. V is TRBV7-9 and J is TRBJ2-7; the D gene could be TRBD1 or TRBD2 (5 bases each). Germline CDR1 reads SEHNR; CDR2 reads FQNEAQ (reference sequence). The CDR3 runs 14 residues. V gave up 7 bases and J gave up 0 bases, with 13 bases separating them. The CDR3 nucleotides are TGTGCCAGCATCTTCTCCGGGGCCTCCTACGAGCAGTACTTC. It specifies CASIFSGASYEQYF. Drawing the rest from reference TRBV7-9 and TRBJ2-7, the complete variable domain is DTGVSQNPRHKITKRGQNVTFRCDPISEHNRLYWYRQTLGQGPEFLTYFQNEAQLEKSRLLSDRFSAERPKGSFSTLEIQRTEQGDSAMYLCASIFSGASYEQYFGPGTRLTVT.

This CDR3 reads CASSQEGQGIGNTIYF. The CDR3 bases are TGTGCCAGCAGCCAAGAAGGCCAGGGCATCGGAAACACCATATATTTT. This sequence joins TRBV14 and TRBJ1-3; possibly TRBD1 for D (5 bases). The CDR3 length is 16 residues. Germline V lookup: CDR1 SGHDN, CDR2 FVKESK. The V end was cut by 0 bases, the J end by 4 bases, with 13 bases between.

The chain links TRBV5-6 to TRBJ2-3; TRBD1 is a possible D gene (6 bases). Trimming took off 4 bases at V and 5 bases at J, with 17 bases between the two ends. CDR3 length: 15 amino acids. In germline, CDR1 is SGHDT, CDR2 YYEEEE. Written as DNA, the CDR3 is TGTGCCAGCAGCCCTGGACAGACGGGAATAGATACGCAGTATTTT. This sequence encodes CASSPGQTGIDTQYF.

This clone appeared a single time. The chain uses TRBV7-2 and TRBJ1-2; D is unclear. The ends were cut back, 5 bases at V and 4 bases at J, with 17 bases in the middle. The CDR3 loop spans 15 amino acids. From germline, CDR1 is SGHTA and CDR2 FQGNSA. The CDR3 loop reads CASSRDKARGYGYTF. DNA of the CDR3: TGTGCCAGCAGCCGTGACAAGGCCCGAGGCTATGGCTACACCTTC.

J is TRBJ1-2 and V is TRBV7-9; D is perhaps TRBD1 (5 bases). This CDR3 comprises 14 residues. Per germline, CDR1 SEHNR and CDR2 FQNEAQ (reference sequence). V lost 5 bases and J lost 4, with 14 bases in between. CDR3 loop: CASSLSGTPYGYTF. The CDR3 bases are TGTGCCAGCAGCCTGTCCGGGACCCCCTATGGCTACACCTTC.

The chain joins TRBV7-7 to TRBJ1-3, with 8 bases identical to TRBD1. The CDR3 consists of 18 residues. The trim removed 5 bases at V and 0 bases at J, leaving 12 bases unmatched. CDR1 and CDR2 (germline): SSHAT, FNYEAQ (reference sequence). DNA of the CDR3: TGTGCCAGCAGCCCGGACAGGGCCGCGGGGAGCTCTGGAAACACCATATATTTT. This codes for CASSPDRAAGSSGNTIYF.

V gene TRBV20-1 combines with J gene TRBJ2-3; 9 bases fit TRBD2. The germline V gene encodes CDR1 DFQATT and CDR2 SNEGSKA (reference sequence). V trimming: 3 bases; J trimming: 4 bases; junction bases outside the gene matches: 8. The CDR3 spans 15 residues. For the CDR3, the DNA is TGCAGTGCTAGTGGGAGCGGGGGGACAGCAGATACGCAGTATTTT. Residues: CSASGSGGTADTQYF.

The CDR3 coding sequence is TGTGCCAGCAGGAAAAGCCCGGGACAGGGAAGAGAGAGCACTGAAGCTTTCTTT. Encoded protein: CASRKSPGQGRESTEAFF. This chain links TRBV7-9 with TRBJ1-1; 9 bases agree with TRBD1. After removal of 6 bases from V and 4 bases from J, the junction contained 18 bases not matched to a gene. CDR1 is SEHNR, CDR2 FQNEAQ, per germline (reference sequence). CDR3 length: 18 amino acids.

The chain is built from TRBV5-1 and TRBJ1-2; D gene unclear. V was clipped by 4 bases and J by 7 bases, with 17 bases between them. The germline V gene encodes CDR1 SGHRS and CDR2 YFSETQ. The CDR3 totals 14 residues. Here the CDR3 DNA reads TGCGCCAGCAGCGGGGAGAGCCGGAGAGGTGGCTACACCTTC. It yields the protein CASSGESRRGGYTF.

The V gene is TRBV6-5, the J gene TRBJ1-3; D gene ambiguous. The CDR3 length is 11 residues. V was shortened by 11 bases and J by 1 base, with 6 bases between the two germline ends. CDR1 and CDR2 from the germline V gene are MNHEY and SVGAGI. CDR3 coding DNA: TGTGCCTCGGCTTCTGGAAACACCATATATTTT. It encodes CASASGNTIYF.

This chain connects TRBV12-3 or TRBV12-4 to TRBJ2-5; no firm D call. The CDR3 is made up of 11 amino acids. Between the trimmed V and J ends, which lost 5 bases and 2 bases, there was a span of 3 bases. CDR3 sequence (DNA): TGTGCCAGCAGTCCTCAAGAGACCCAGTACTTC. It yields the protein CASSPQETQYF.

The V gene is TRBV4-1, the J gene TRBJ2-7, with TRBD1 matching 7 bases. Unmatched junction bases numbered 5, after V lost 1 base and J lost 5 bases. The CDR3 runs 14 residues. In germline, CDR1 is MGHRA, CDR2 YSYEKL. The CDR3 DNA reads as TGCGCCAGCAGCCAAGCAGACAGGGTAGACGAGCAGTACTTC. It yields the protein CASSQADRVDEQYF.

The chain links TRBV11-3 to TRBJ2-1, with 14 bases identical to TRBD2. Germline lookup yields CDR1 SGHNT and CDR2 YENEEA. The V segment lost 4 bases and the J segment 8 bases; nucleotides outside the gene matches: 4. The CDR3 has 15 residues. The CDR3 region has the DNA TGTGCCAGCAGCTCCCGACTAGCGGGGGGGGATGAGCAGTTCTTC. Amino acids: CASSSRLAGGDEQFF. Using reference TRBV11-3 and TRBJ2-1 for the parts outside the CDR3, the full variable domain is EAGVVQSPRYKIIEKKQPVAFWCNPISGHNTLYWYLQNLGQGPELLIRYENEEAVDDSQLPKDRFSAERLKGVDSTLKIQPAELGDSAVYLCASSSRLAGGDEQFFGPGTRLTVL.

This rearrangement joins TRBV10-1 to TRBJ2-3, with D possibly matching TRBD1 (6 bases). Germline CDR1 is WNHNN and CDR2 is SYGVQD (reference sequence). V was pared by 4 bases and J by 9 bases, with 8 bases between. This CDR3 comprises 11 residues. The CDR3: CASSGGGTQYF. DNA for the CDR3: TGCGCCAGCAGTGGAGGGGGAACGCAGTATTTT.

This chain uses TRBV6-2 or TRBV6-3 with TRBJ2-2, with TRBD1 matching 7 bases. Germline CDR1 and CDR2: MNHEY and SVGEGT. The CDR3 has 14 amino acids. V lost 5 bases, J lost 5 bases, and 5 bases stayed unmatched. CDR3 in DNA: TGTGCCAGCAGTCCCCAGGGGGAGACCGGGGAGCTGTTTTTT. Its translation: CASSPQGETGELFF.

The genes are TRBV10-2 and TRBJ1-2; TRBD1 aligns across 7 bases. J lost 3 bases, V lost 5 bases, and 9 bases had no gene match. Germline lookup yields CDR1 WSHSY and CDR2 SAAADI. The length of the CDR3 is 15 residues. CDR3 in DNA: TGCGCCAGCAGTCCAAGGGGGCGTTCGTACTATGGCTACACCTTC. Protein product: CASSPRGRSYYGYTF.